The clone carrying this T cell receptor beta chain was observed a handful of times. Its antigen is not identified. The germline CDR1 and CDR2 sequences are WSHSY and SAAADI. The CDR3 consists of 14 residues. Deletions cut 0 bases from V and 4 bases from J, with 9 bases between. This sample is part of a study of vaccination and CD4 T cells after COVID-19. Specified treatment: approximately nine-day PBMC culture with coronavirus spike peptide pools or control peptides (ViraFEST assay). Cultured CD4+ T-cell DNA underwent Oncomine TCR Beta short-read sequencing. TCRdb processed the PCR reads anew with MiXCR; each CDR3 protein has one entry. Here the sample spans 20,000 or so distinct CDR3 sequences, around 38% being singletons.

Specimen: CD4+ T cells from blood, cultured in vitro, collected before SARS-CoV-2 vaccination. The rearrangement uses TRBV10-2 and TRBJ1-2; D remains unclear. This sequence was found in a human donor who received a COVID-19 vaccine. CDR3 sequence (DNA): TGCGCCAGCAGTGAGTCTCCACAAATCTATGGCTACACCTTC. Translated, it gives CASSESPQIYGYTF.